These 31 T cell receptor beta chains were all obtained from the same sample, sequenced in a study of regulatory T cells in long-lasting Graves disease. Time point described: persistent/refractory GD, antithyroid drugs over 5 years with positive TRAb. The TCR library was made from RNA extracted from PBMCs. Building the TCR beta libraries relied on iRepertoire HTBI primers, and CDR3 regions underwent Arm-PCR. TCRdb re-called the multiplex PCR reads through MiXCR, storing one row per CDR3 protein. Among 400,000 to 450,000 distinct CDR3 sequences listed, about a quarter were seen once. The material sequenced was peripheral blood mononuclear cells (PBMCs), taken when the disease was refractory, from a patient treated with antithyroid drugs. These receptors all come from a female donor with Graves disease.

The CDR3 region is CASSRDHEQYF. The DNA for the CDR3 is TGTGCCAGCAGCCGGGACCACGAGCAGTACTTC. The chain links TRBV14 to TRBJ2-7; TRBD1 or TRBD2 may be the D gene (5 bases each). V lost 4 bases to trimming and J lost 5 bases, with 6 bases between them. CDR1 SGHDN and CDR2 FVKESK come from the germline V gene. This CDR3 is built from 11 residues.

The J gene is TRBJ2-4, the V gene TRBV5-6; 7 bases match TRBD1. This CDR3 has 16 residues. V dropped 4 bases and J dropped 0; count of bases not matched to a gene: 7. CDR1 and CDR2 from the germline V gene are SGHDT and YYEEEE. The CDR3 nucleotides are TGTGCCAGCAGCACGGGACAGATCCTAGCCAAAAACATTCAGTACTTC. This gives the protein CASSTGQILAKNIQYF.

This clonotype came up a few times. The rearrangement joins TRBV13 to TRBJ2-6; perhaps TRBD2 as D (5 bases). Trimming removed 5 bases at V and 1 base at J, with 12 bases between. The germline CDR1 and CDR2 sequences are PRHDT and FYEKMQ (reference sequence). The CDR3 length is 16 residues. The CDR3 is CASSQLDISGANVLTF. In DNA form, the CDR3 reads TGTGCCAGCAGCCAACTAGACATATCTGGGGCCAACGTCCTGACTTTC.

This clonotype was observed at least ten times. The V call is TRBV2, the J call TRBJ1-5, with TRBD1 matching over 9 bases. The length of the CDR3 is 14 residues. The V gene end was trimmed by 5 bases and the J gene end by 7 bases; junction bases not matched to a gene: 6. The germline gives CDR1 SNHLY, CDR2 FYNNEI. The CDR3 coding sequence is TGTGCCAGCAGTAGGACAGGGGCAAGGCAGCCCCAGCATTTT. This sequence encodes CASSRTGARQPQHF.

As DNA, the CDR3 is TGTGCCAGCAGCCCCCGTTTGGGCGGGAGGGGTTACAATGAGCAGTTCTTC. Translated, it gives CASSPRLGGRGYNEQFF. This rearrangement joins TRBV11-2 to TRBJ2-1; TRBD2 matches at 9 bases. The trim removed 5 bases at V and 4 bases at J, leaving 12 bases unmatched. This CDR3 comprises 17 residues. Per the germline V gene, CDR1 is SGHAT and CDR2 is FQNNGV.

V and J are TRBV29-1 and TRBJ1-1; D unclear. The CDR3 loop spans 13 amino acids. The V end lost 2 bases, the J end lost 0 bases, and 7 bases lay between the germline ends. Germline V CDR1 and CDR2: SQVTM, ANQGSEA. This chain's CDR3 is CSVERQLNTEAFF. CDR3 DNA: TGCAGCGTTGAACGGCAGTTGAACACTGAAGCTTTCTTT.

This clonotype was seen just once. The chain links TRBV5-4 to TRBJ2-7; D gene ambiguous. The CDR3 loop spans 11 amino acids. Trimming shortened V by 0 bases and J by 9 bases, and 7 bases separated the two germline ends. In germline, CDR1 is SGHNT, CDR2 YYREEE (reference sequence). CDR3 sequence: CASSLDQVQYF. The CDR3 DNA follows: TGTGCCAGCAGCTTGGACCAGGTGCAGTACTTC.

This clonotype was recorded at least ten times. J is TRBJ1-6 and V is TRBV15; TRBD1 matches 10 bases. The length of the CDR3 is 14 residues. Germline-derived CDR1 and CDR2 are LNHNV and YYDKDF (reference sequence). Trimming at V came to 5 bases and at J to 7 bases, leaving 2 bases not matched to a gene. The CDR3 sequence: CATSSGQGNSPLHF. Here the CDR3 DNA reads TGTGCCACCAGCTCGGGACAGGGGAATTCACCCCTCCACTTT.

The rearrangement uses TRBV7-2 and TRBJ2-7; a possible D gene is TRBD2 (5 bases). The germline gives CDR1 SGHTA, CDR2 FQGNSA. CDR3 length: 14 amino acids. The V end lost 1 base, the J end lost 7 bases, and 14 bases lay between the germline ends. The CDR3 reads CASSLVGKVWEQYF. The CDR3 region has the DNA TGTGCCAGCAGCTTAGTCGGGAAAGTGTGGGAGCAGTACTTC. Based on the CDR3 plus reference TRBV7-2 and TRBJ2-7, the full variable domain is GAGVSQSPSNKVTEKGKDVELRCDPISGHTALYWYRQSLGQGLEFLIYFQGNSAPDKSGLPSDRFSAERTGGSVSTLTIQRTQQEDSAVYLCASSLVGKVWEQYFGPGTRLTVT.

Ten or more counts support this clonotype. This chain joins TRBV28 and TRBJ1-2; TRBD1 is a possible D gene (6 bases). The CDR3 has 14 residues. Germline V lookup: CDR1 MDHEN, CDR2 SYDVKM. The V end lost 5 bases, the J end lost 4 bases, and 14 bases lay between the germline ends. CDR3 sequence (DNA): TGTGCCAGCAGTGTACAAGGACAGTCCTATGGCTACACCTTC. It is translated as CASSVQGQSYGYTF.

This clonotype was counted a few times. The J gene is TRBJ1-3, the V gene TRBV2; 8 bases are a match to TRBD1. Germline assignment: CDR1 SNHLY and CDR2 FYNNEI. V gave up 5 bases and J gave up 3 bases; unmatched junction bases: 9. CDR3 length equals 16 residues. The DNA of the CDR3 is TGTGCCAGCAGTTTGCAAACAGGGGGAATTGGAAACACCATATATTTT. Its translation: CASSLQTGGIGNTIYF.

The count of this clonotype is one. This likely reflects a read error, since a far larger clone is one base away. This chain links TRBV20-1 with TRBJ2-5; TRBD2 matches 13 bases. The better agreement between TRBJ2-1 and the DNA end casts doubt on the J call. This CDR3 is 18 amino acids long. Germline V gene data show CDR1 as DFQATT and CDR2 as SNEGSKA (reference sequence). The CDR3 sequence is CSARDYAGTSGTPNEQFF. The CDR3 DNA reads TGCAGTGCTAGAGACTACGCAGGGACTAGCGGGACCCCCAATGAGCAGTTCTTC.

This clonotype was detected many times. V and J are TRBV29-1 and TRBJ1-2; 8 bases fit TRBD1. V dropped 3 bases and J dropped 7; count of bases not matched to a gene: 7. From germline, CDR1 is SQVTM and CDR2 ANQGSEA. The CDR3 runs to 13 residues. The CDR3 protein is CSVDPTGVSGYTF. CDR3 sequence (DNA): TGCAGCGTTGACCCGACAGGGGTCAGTGGCTACACCTTC.

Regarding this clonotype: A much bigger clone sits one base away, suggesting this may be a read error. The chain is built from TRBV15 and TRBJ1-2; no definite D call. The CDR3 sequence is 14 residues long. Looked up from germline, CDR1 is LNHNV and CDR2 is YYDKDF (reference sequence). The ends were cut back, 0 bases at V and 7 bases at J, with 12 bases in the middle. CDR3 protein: CATSRDSNTGGYTF. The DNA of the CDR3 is TGTGCCACCAGCAGAGATTCCAACACTGGTGGCTACACCTTC.

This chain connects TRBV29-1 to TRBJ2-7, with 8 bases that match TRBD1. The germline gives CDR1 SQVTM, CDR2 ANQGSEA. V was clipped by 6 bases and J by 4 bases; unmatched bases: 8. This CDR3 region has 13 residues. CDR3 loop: CSVGTGTTYEQYF. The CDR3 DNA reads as TGCAGCGTCGGGACAGGAACGACGTACGAGCAGTACTTC.

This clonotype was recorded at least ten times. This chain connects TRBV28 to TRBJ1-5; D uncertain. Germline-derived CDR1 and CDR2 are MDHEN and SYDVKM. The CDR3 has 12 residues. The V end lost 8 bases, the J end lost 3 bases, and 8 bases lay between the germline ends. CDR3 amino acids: CASRWPNQPQHF. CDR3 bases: TGTGCCAGCCGTTGGCCCAATCAGCCCCAGCATTTT.

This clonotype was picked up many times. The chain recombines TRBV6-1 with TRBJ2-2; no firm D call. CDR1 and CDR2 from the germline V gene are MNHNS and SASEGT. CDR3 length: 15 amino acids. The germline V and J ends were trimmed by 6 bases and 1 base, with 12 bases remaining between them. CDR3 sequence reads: CASRRWQENTGELFF. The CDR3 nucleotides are TGTGCCAGCAGGAGGTGGCAGGAGAACACCGGGGAGCTGTTTTTT.

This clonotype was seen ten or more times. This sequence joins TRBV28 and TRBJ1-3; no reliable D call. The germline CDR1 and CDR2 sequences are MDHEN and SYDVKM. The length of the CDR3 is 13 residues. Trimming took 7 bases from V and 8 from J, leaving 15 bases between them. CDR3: CASIRAGLDTIYF. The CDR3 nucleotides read TGTGCCAGCATCCGTGCGGGGTTGGACACCATATATTTT.

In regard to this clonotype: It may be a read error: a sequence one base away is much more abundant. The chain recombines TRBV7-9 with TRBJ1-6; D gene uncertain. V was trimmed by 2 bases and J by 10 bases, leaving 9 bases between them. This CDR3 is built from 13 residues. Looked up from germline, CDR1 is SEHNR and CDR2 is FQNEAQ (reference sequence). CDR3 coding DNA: TGTGCCAGCAGCTTAACCAGGCGGTCACCCCTCCACTTT. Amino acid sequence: CASSLTRRSPLHF.

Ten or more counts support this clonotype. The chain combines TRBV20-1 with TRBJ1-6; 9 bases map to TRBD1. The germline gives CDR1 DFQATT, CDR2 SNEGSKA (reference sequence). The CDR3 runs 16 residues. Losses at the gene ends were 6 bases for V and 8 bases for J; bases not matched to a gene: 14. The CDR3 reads CSASGQGIVWDSPLHF. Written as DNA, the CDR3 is TGCAGTGCAAGCGGACAGGGGATTGTGTGGGATTCACCCCTCCACTTT.

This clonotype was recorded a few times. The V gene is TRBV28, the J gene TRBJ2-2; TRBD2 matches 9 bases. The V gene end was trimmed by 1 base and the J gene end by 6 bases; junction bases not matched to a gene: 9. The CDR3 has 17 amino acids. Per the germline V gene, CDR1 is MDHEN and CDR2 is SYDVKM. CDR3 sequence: CASSLFVVAGEAGELFF. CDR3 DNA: TGTGCCAGCAGTTTATTCGTGGTAGCGGGAGAAGCCGGGGAGCTGTTTTTT.

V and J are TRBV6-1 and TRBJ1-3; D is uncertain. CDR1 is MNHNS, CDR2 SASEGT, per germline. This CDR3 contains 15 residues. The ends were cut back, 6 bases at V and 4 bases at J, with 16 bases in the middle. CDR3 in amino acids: CASRDGRGGGNTIYF. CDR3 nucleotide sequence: TGTGCCAGCAGGGACGGGCGAGGAGGGGGAAACACCATATATTTT.

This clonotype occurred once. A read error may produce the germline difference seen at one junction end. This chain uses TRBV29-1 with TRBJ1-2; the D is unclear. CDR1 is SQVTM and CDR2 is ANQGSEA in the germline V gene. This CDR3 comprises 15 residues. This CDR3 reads CSVEARGNRGAGGHF. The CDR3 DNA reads TGCAGCGTTGAAGCTCGGGGAAATCGGGGAGCAGGCGGGCACTTC.

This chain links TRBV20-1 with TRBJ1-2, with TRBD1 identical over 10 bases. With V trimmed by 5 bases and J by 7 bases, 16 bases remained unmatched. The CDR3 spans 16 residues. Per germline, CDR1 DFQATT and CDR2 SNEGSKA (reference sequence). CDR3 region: CSAYTGTGAAFGGYTF. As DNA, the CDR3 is TGCAGTGCTTACACCGGGACAGGGGCGGCTTTTGGTGGCTACACCTTC.

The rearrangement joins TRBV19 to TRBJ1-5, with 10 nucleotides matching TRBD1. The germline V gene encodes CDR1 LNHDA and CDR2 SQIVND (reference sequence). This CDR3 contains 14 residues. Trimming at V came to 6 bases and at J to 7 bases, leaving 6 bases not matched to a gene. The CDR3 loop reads CASRTGGAYQPQHF. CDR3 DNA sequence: TGTGCCAGTAGGACAGGGGGCGCGTACCAGCCCCAGCATTTT.

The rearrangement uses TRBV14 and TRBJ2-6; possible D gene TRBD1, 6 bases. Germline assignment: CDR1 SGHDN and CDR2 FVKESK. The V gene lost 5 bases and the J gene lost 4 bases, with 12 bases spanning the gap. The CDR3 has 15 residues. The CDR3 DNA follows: TGTGCCAGCAGCGGAGCCGGGACAGGGGCCAACGTCCTGACTTTC. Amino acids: CASSGAGTGANVLTF.

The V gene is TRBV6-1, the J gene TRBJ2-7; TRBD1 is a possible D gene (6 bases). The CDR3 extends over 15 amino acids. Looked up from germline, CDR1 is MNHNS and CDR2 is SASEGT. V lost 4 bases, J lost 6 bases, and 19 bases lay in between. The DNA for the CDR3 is TGTGCCAGCAGTGCTAAATTACAGGGCCTCGGCGAGCAGTACTTC. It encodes CASSAKLQGLGEQYF.

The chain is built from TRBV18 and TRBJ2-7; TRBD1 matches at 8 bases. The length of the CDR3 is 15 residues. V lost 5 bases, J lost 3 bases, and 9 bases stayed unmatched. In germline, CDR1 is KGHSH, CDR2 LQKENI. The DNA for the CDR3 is TGTGCCAGCTCAGCCAACGGACAGGGCGACTACGAGCAGTACTTC. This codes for CASSANGQGDYEQYF. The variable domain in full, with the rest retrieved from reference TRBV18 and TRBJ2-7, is NAGVMQNPRHLVRRRGQEARLRCSPMKGHSHVYWYRQLPEEGLKFMVYLQKENIIDESGMPKERFSAEFPKEGPSILRIQQVVRGDSAAYFCASSANGQGDYEQYFGPGTRLTVT.

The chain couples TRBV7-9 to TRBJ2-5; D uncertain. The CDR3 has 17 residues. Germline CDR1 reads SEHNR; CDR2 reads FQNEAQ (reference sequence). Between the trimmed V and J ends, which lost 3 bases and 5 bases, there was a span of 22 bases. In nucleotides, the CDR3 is TGTGCCAGCAGCTTTGGGGAACGGGCCACCGGTTTGGAGACCCAGTACTTC. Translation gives CASSFGERATGLETQYF.

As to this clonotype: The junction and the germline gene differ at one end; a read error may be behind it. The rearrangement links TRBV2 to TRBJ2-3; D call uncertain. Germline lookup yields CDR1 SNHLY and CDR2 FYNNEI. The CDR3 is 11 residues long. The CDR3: CASSEGFGKTF. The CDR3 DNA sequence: TGTGCCAGCAGTGAAGGATTTGGGAAAACTTTT.

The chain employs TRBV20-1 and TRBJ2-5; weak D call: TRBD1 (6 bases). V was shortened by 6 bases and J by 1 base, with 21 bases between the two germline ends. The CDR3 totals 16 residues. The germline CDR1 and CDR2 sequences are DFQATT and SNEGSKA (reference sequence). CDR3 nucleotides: TGCAGTGCCAAGGGACATCCATTACCGTCCCAAGAGACCCAGTACTTC. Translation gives CSAKGHPLPSQETQYF.